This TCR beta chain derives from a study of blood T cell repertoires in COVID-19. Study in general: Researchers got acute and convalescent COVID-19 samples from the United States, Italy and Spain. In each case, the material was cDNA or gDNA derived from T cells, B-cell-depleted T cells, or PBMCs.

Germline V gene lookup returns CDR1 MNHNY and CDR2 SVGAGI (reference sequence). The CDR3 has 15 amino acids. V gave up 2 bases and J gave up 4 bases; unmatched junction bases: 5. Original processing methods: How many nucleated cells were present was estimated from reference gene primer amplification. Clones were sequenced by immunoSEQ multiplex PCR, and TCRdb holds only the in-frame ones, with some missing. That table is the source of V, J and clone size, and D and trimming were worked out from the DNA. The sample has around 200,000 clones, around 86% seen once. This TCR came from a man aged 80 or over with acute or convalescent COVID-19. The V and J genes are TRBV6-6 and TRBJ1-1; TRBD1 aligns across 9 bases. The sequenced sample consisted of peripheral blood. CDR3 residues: CASSYGTGPGTEAFF. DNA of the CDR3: TGTGCCAGCAGTTACGGGACAGGGCCCGGCACTGAAGCTTTCTTT.